A single sample is the source of the 32 T cell receptor beta chains below, sequenced in a study of vaccination effects on CD4 cells after COVID-19. Their antigen targets remain unknown. It was after around eleven days of culture that CD4+ T cells were isolated. Either the BNT162b2 or mRNA-1273 vaccine was given to participants in two doses. TCRdb's copy holds only in-frame clones and misses some; the assay was immunoSEQ multiplex PCR. This sample has approximately 38,000 clones, with around 66% found just once. This material consisted of CD4+ T cells from PBMCs cultured without peptide, taken after COVID-19 vaccination. All receptors derive from a human donor who received a COVID-19 vaccine.

The chain carries TRBV3-1 (or the pseudogene TRBV3-2) and TRBJ2-7; 9 nucleotides line up with TRBD1. After removal of 5 bases from V and 3 bases from J, the junction contained 8 bases not matched to a gene. In germline, CDR1 is LGHDT, CDR2 YNNKEL (reference sequence). CDR3 length: 15 residues. The CDR3 DNA sequence: TGTGCCAGCAGCAGGGGGACAGGGCGTAGCTACGAGCAGTACTTC. Its translation is CASSRGTGRSYEQYF.

The chain recombines TRBV14 with TRBJ2-3, with D tentatively TRBD1 (6 bases). The CDR3 contains 16 residues. Germline V lookup: CDR1 SGHDN, CDR2 FVKESK. Trimming stripped 1 base from V and 0 bases from J, with 11 bases between. CDR3 coding DNA: TGTGCCAGCAGCCAAGGAGGGGGTCTTAGCACAGATACGCAGTATTTT. Protein sequence: CASSQGGGLSTDTQYF.

The chain recombines TRBV5-4 with TRBJ1-2; D unclear. Trimming removed 0 bases from V and 1 base from J, with 7 bases in between. In germline, CDR1 is SGHNT, CDR2 YYREEE (reference sequence). This CDR3 contains 14 residues. CDR3 DNA: TGTGCCAGCAGCTTGGCCTTGAATAACTATGGCTACACCTTC. Amino acids: CASSLALNNYGYTF.

This rearrangement joins TRBV5-1 to TRBJ1-1, with 8 bases fitting TRBD1. Germline CDR1 and CDR2: SGHRS and YFSETQ. CDR3 length equals 14 residues. V trimming: 2 bases; J trimming: 4 bases; junction bases outside the gene matches: 4. CDR3 protein: CASSLRTGSTEAFF. CDR3 DNA sequence: TGCGCCAGCAGCTTACGGACAGGGAGCACTGAAGCTTTCTTT.

A word on this clone: Other DNA sequences in this specimen translate into the identical CDR3. This chain uses TRBV3-1 (or the pseudogene TRBV3-2) with TRBJ2-5; TRBD2 is a possible D gene (6 bases). V was cut by 0 bases and J by 5 bases, with 10 bases left in between. Per germline, CDR1 LGHDT and CDR2 YNNKEL (reference sequence). This CDR3 is 14 amino acids long. The CDR3 spells CASSQDLGRETQYF. The CDR3 region has the DNA TGTGCCAGCAGCCAAGATTTAGGGAGGGAGACCCAGTACTTC.

The gene calls are TRBV27 and TRBJ1-1, with D tentatively TRBD1 (6 bases). Germline values: CDR1 MNHEY, CDR2 SMNVEV (reference sequence). V lost 3 bases and J lost 3, with 14 bases in between. The CDR3 has 15 residues. This CDR3 is CASSFGGLGDTEAFF. DNA of the CDR3: TGTGCCAGCAGTTTCGGGGGGCTGGGGGACACTGAAGCTTTCTTT.

The chain carries TRBV6-5 and TRBJ2-7; possibly TRBD2 for D (5 bases). The CDR3 length is 13 residues. Germline CDR1 reads MNHEY; CDR2 reads SVGAGI. The germline V and J ends were trimmed by 4 bases and 3 bases, with 10 bases remaining between them. DNA for the CDR3: TGTGCCAGCAGTTTTAGGAGCGGCTACGAGCAGTACTTC. It translates to CASSFRSGYEQYF.

The rearrangement joins TRBV9 to TRBJ1-2; TRBD1 is a possible D gene (6 bases). The V end lost 3 bases, the J end lost 2 bases, and 17 bases lay between the germline ends. CDR3 size: 16 residues. Looked up from germline, CDR1 is SGDLS and CDR2 is YYNGEE. CDR3 loop: CASSDQRGTANYGYTF. DNA for the CDR3: TGTGCCAGCAGCGACCAAAGGGGGACGGCGAACTATGGCTACACCTTC.

The genes are TRBV7-6 and TRBJ2-3, with 10 bases aligning to TRBD2. Germline assignment: CDR1 SGHVS and CDR2 FNYEAQ. V shed 6 bases and J 5 bases; nucleotides not matched to a gene: 11. This CDR3 has 16 residues. The CDR3 region is CASSQRAGGPGDTQYF. DNA of the CDR3: TGTGCCAGCAGTCAGCGAGCGGGAGGGCCTGGAGATACGCAGTATTTT.

The table lists this clone with a few counts. This chain uses TRBV3-1 (or the pseudogene TRBV3-2) with TRBJ2-2; the match to TRBD2 covers 11 bases. The V segment lost 4 bases and the J segment 2 bases; nucleotides outside the gene matches: 3. CDR1 and CDR2 from the germline V gene are LGHDT and YNNKEL (reference sequence). CDR3 length: 16 residues. CDR3 protein: CASSLTSGRNTGELFF. The CDR3, as DNA: TGTGCCAGCAGCCTTACTAGCGGGAGAAACACCGGGGAGCTGTTTTTT.

Only one count was recorded for this clone. The chain joins TRBV15 to TRBJ2-1; D uncertain. The CDR3 loop spans 15 amino acids. V lost 2 bases and J lost 6, with 14 bases in between. CDR1 is LNHNV and CDR2 is YYDKDF in the germline V gene (reference sequence). The CDR3 reads CATSRRSLNVNEQFF. The DNA for the CDR3 is TGTGCCACCAGCAGACGCTCTTTGAATGTCAATGAGCAGTTCTTC.

V is TRBV5-6 and J is TRBJ2-1; D may be TRBD1 or TRBD2 (5 bases each). Germline V gene data show CDR1 as SGHDT and CDR2 as YYEEEE. V lost 3 bases, J lost 5 bases, and 18 bases lay in between. The CDR3 contains 16 residues. CDR3 protein: CASSYPGWGLDNEQFF. The CDR3 bases are TGTGCCAGCAGCTACCCTGGTTGGGGGTTGGACAATGAGCAGTTCTTC.

This clone was seen a handful of times. The chain carries TRBV6-1 and TRBJ2-2; either TRBD1 or TRBD2 may fit D (5 bases each). Between the trimmed V and J ends, which lost 2 bases and 3 bases, there was a span of 10 bases. CDR1 is MNHNS, CDR2 SASEGT, per germline. The length of the CDR3 is 15 residues. The CDR3 loop is CASSERDGHTGELFF. The CDR3 DNA reads TGTGCCAGCAGTGAACGGGACGGTCACACCGGGGAGCTGTTTTTT.

The rearrangement joins TRBV2 to TRBJ1-1; D might be TRBD1 (6 bases). Germline V gene data show CDR1 as SNHLY and CDR2 as FYNNEI. The CDR3 covers 16 residues. The ends were cut back, 6 bases at V and 7 bases at J, with 24 bases in the middle. The CDR3 loop is CASRARSLGSDSEAFF. In DNA, the CDR3 is TGTGCCAGCAGGGCCCGGAGTTTGGGCTCGGACAGTGAAGCTTTCTTT.

This sequence joins TRBV21-1 and TRBJ1-2; TRBD1, as called in the table, went unchecked against the DNA. TRBV21-1 is listed as a pseudogene. This CDR3 comprises 18 residues. The CDR3 sequence is CASSKRAIQGTQNYGYTF. DNA for the CDR3: TGTGCCAGCAGCAAGCGGGCAATCCAGGGGACCCAAAACTATGGCTACACCTTC.

The chain carries TRBV19 and TRBJ2-1; no definite D call. V was shortened by 6 bases and J by 1 base, with 16 bases between the two germline ends. This CDR3 is 16 amino acids long. CDR1 is LNHDA and CDR2 is SQIVND in the germline V gene (reference sequence). This chain's CDR3 is CASSPPYLRSYNEQFF. CDR3 DNA sequence: TGTGCCAGTAGCCCGCCGTACTTGAGGTCCTACAATGAGCAGTTCTTC.

The V call is TRBV14, the J call TRBJ2-5, with D tentatively TRBD1 (7 bases). Germline CDR1 is SGHDN and CDR2 is FVKESK. V was shortened by 3 bases and J by 5 bases, with 16 bases between the two germline ends. The CDR3 totals 15 residues. For the CDR3, the DNA is TGTGCCAGCAGCCACGTCGCGGGACAGAAGGAGACCCAGTACTTC. Its protein is CASSHVAGQKETQYF. Based on the CDR3 plus reference TRBV14 and TRBJ2-5, the full variable domain is EAGVTQFPSHSVIEKGQTVTLRCDPISGHDNLYWYRRVMGKEIKFLLHFVKESKQDESGMPNNRFLAERTGGTYSTLKVQPAELEDSGVYFCASSHVAGQKETQYFGPGTRLLVL.

In this sample, this clone turned up a few times. This chain uses TRBV7-9 with TRBJ2-7; the D is unclear. This CDR3 comprises 13 residues. Trimming pared 9 bases from V and 1 base from J, leaving 13 bases between. Germline V gene sequence: CDR1 SEHNR, CDR2 FQNEAQ (reference sequence). This chain's CDR3 is CASGGGASYEQYF. CDR3 nucleotides: TGTGCCAGTGGCGGCGGAGCTTCCTACGAGCAGTACTTC.

Here the CDR3 DNA reads TGTGCCAACGCGGCCGGCCCCGACTATGGCTACACCTTC. Its protein is CANAAGPDYGYTF. This sequence joins TRBV6-4 and TRBJ1-2; D gene uncertain. Trimming left V 10 bases short and J 3 bases short, with 15 bases between. Germline CDR1 is MRHNA and CDR2 is SNTAGT. The CDR3 sequence is 13 residues long.

This clone has more than one count but fewer than ten. The chain is built from TRBV7-6 and TRBJ1-5; D ambiguous. Germline assignment: CDR1 SGHVS and CDR2 FNYEAQ. With 1 base removed from V and 5 bases from J, the gap between germline ends came to 12 bases. CDR3 size: 15 residues. CDR3 protein: CASSLGGFWDQPQHF. The CDR3 DNA sequence: TGTGCCAGCAGCTTAGGGGGATTCTGGGATCAGCCCCAGCATTTT.

The V gene is TRBV2, the J gene TRBJ2-3, with 7 nucleotides matching TRBD2. Trimming cost V 7 bases and J 8 bases; bases outside gene matches: 3. This CDR3 region has 11 residues. Germline-derived CDR1 and CDR2 are SNHLY and FYNNEI. For the CDR3, the DNA is TGTGCCAGCACAGGCGGGGGTACGCAGTATTTT. This encodes CASTGGGTQYF.

The J gene is TRBJ2-7, the V gene TRBV3-1 (or the pseudogene TRBV3-2); maybe TRBD2 (6 bases). CDR3 length: 15 amino acids. V shed 2 bases and J shed 1 base, with 12 bases lying between them. CDR1 and CDR2 (germline): LGHDT, YNNKEL (reference sequence). The CDR3 spells CASSQLGGGSYEQYF. The CDR3 region has the DNA TGTGCCAGCAGCCAACTCGGGGGTGGATCCTACGAGCAGTACTTC.

Remarks on this clone: The same CDR3 arises from other DNA sequences in this sample as well. The J gene is TRBJ2-1, the V gene TRBV24-1; 8 bases fit TRBD1. Germline-derived CDR1 and CDR2 are KGHDR and SFDVKD. The CDR3 runs to 16 residues. Germline trimming cut 2 bases from V and 2 bases from J; bases unmatched to any gene: 4. The CDR3 loop reads CATSDSGQGTYNEQFF. In DNA, the CDR3 is TGTGCCACCAGTGATTCAGGACAGGGCACCTACAATGAGCAGTTCTTC.

This chain connects TRBV19 to TRBJ2-3, with TRBD1 matching over 7 bases. V trimming: 4 bases; J trimming: 2 bases; junction bases outside the gene matches: 3. The V gene's germline CDR1 is LNHDA and CDR2 SQIVND (reference sequence). The CDR3 runs 14 residues. The CDR3 DNA reads TGTGCCAGTAGTAGCCAGGGGGACACAGATACGCAGTATTTT. It specifies CASSSQGDTDTQYF. The variable domain in full, completed from reference TRBV19 and TRBJ2-3, reads DGGITQSPKYLFRKEGQNVTLSCEQNLNHDAMYWYRQDPGQGLRLIYYSQIVNDFQKGDIAEGYSVSREKKESFPLTVTSAQKNPTAFYLCASSSQGDTDTQYFGPGTRLTVL.

This chain joins TRBV19 and TRBJ1-5; TRBD1 might be the D (6 bases). Germline V gene sequence: CDR1 LNHDA, CDR2 SQIVND (reference sequence). The CDR3 contains 17 residues. V lost 3 bases, J lost 6 bases, and 21 bases lay in between. This chain's CDR3 is CASSIGGRVGAGQPQHF. The DNA of the CDR3 is TGTGCCAGTAGTATTGGGGGCAGGGTGGGTGCGGGTCAGCCCCAGCATTTT.

This chain joins TRBV5-1 and TRBJ1-4, with D perhaps TRBD1 (5 bases). CDR3 size: 14 residues. Trimming cost V 0 bases and J 7 bases, with 10 bases left between them. CDR1 and CDR2 (germline): SGHRS, YFSETQ. CDR3 nucleotides: TGCGCCAGCAGCTTGGGGGGGGGAAGTGAAAAACTGTTTTTT. It is translated as CASSLGGGSEKLFF.

The chain links TRBV9 to TRBJ2-2; D not resolved. Between the trimmed V and J ends, which lost 0 bases and 8 bases, there was a span of 5 bases. This CDR3 contains 12 residues. CDR1 is SGDLS, CDR2 YYNGEE, per germline. DNA for the CDR3: TGTGCCAGCAGCGTAGTGATAGGGGAGCTGTTTTTT. It yields the protein CASSVVIGELFF.

This clone was observed a single time. This chain connects TRBV10-3 to TRBJ1-2, with D perhaps TRBD1 (6 bases). V shed 1 base and J shed 8 bases, with 14 bases lying between them. Germline V lookup: CDR1 ENHRY, CDR2 SYGVKD. This CDR3 contains 14 residues. CDR3 sequence reads: CAISEFVGAEGYTF. DNA for the CDR3: TGTGCCATCAGTGAGTTCGTGGGGGCCGAGGGCTACACCTTC.

This clone was counted only a few times. The chain combines TRBV28 with TRBJ2-7; D uncertain. The CDR3 has 11 residues. The V gene's germline CDR1 is MDHEN and CDR2 SYDVKM. With 5 bases removed from V and 2 bases from J, the gap between germline ends came to 4 bases. In DNA, the CDR3 is TGTGCCAGCAGTCAGGCCTACGAGCAGTACTTC. Protein: CASSQAYEQYF.

This clone has just a few counts. This sequence joins TRBV18 and TRBJ1-3, with 8 bases aligning to TRBD1. Germline-derived CDR1 and CDR2 are KGHSH and LQKENI. CDR3 length: 16 amino acids. Trimming cost V 5 bases and J 0 bases; bases outside gene matches: 6. CDR3 loop: CASSTTGVSSGNTIYF. DNA for the CDR3: TGTGCCAGCTCAACGACAGGGGTGAGCTCTGGAAACACCATATATTTT.

The rearrangement uses TRBV3-1 (or the pseudogene TRBV3-2) and TRBJ1-6, with unresolved D. V lost 0 bases to trimming and J lost 9 bases, with 3 bases between them. CDR1 LGHDT and CDR2 YNNKEL come from the germline V gene (reference sequence). The CDR3 is 12 residues long. The CDR3 nucleotides are TGTGCCAGCAGCCAAGACCCTTCACCCCTCCACTTT. Residues: CASSQDPSPLHF.

V gene TRBV12-3 or TRBV12-4 combines with J gene TRBJ2-1, with D uncertain. The CDR3 spans 13 residues. The ends were cut back, 6 bases at V and 7 bases at J, with 13 bases in the middle. The CDR3, as DNA: TGTGCCAGCAGCCGACAAGATTATAATGAGCAGTTCTTC. Amino acid sequence: CASSRQDYNEQFF.